This record concerns one TCR beta chain sequence. The antigen is unknown. Construction of the TCR beta libraries employed iRepertoire HTBI primers in conjunction with Arm-PCR of CDR3 regions. TCRdb itself ran the multiplex PCR reads through MiXCR, one entry per CDR3 protein. This table holds 400,000 to 500,000 distinct CDR3 sequences, 13% to 15% found once. Time point defined: newly diagnosed GD, antithyroid drugs for less than 3 months. PBMC RNA was the source of the TCR library. Trimming cost V 5 bases and J 6 bases, with 20 bases left between them. The length of the CDR3 is 15 residues. Germline V gene lookup returns CDR1 GTSNPN and CDR2 SVGIG (reference sequence). This entry comes from a study of regulatory T cells in long-lasting Graves disease. Study observations and caveats: TCR diversity was lower in persistent Graves' patients (versus newly diagnosed ones).

The same specimen was also included in a second study, on T cells in Graves' hyperthyroidism and ophthalmopathy. Turning to that study: If no ophthalmopathy progression occurred within 18 months, Graves' hyperthyroidism was stable.

The TCR originated in a woman aged 50 to 60 with Graves disease. This material consisted of peripheral blood mononuclear cells (PBMCs), taken at new diagnosis, from a patient treated with antithyroid drugs. V and J are TRBV30 and TRBJ1-5; D is ambiguous. In nucleotides, the CDR3 is TGTGCCTGGGGACGTCCGGGAATTTTTGGTCAGCCCCAGCATTTT. Its protein product is CAWGRPGIFGQPQHF.